This T cell receptor (beta chain) was found in a study of control samples from healthy donors and cancer patients. In its sample, this clone was seen a few times. The CDR3 runs to 15 residues. The junction had 7 bases not matched to a gene; V was cut back by 0 bases and J by 7 bases. Germline CDR1 and CDR2: SGDLS and YYNGEE. The assay was immunoSEQ multiplex PCR, and TCRdb's table has in-frame clones only and misses some. Of roughly 120,000 clones listed, nearly 95% are singletons. The chain joins TRBV9 to TRBJ1-2, with 9 bases that match TRBD1. Sequenced material: blood. This TCR came from a man aged 25-45 years in good health. The CDR3: CASSVVNRGLSGYTF. In DNA, the CDR3 is TGTGCCAGCAGCGTAGTGAACAGGGGGCTCTCTGGCTACACCTTC. Drawing the rest from reference TRBV9 and TRBJ1-2, the complete variable domain is DSGVTQTPKHLITATGQRVTLRCSPRSGDLSVYWYQQSLDQGLQFLIQYYNGEERAKGNILERFSAQQFPDLHSELNLSSLELGDSALYFCASSVVNRGLSGYTFGSGTRLTVV.